A single sample is the source of the 23 T cell receptor beta chains below, sequenced in a study of control samples from healthy donors and cancer patients (TCRdb year 2020). The protocol used for the library was the immunoSEQ multiplex PCR assay. The table comes from immuneACCESS by way of TCRdb, which keeps in-frame sequences with V and J called. Part of the clones is missing from these tables; in studies checked, under half for an unresolved V gene and the rest for unknown reasons. The sample table records 150,000 to 190,000 clones; approximately 93% of these occur just once. The ten top clones hold about 2.4% of the sample. The sequenced sample was blood. These receptors were obtained from a man aged 45 to 65 in good health.

The rearrangement links TRBV15 to TRBJ2-4, with D possibly being TRBD1 (6 bases). The CDR3 sequence is 14 residues long. The V and J ends lost 2 bases and 9 bases respectively, with 14 bases between them. Germline V gene data show CDR1 as LNHNV and CDR2 as YYDKDF (reference sequence). CDR3: CATSRLRDIGIQYF. The CDR3 DNA sequence: TGTGCCACCAGCAGACTCCGGGACATCGGCATTCAGTACTTC.

The chain has TRBV27 and TRBJ2-1; D remains ambiguous. In germline, CDR1 is MNHEY, CDR2 SMNVEV (reference sequence). The CDR3 is 15 amino acids. V was trimmed by 2 bases and J by 0 bases, leaving 8 bases between them. Here the CDR3 reads CASSLGPSSYNEQFF. CDR3 bases: TGTGCCAGCAGTTTAGGTCCTAGCTCCTACAATGAGCAGTTCTTC.

With respect to this clone: This sample also contains other DNA sequences that code for the same CDR3. The V and J genes are TRBV19 and TRBJ2-7; D unresolved. V was trimmed by 4 bases and J by 1 base, leaving 11 bases between them. Germline-derived CDR1 and CDR2 are LNHDA and SQIVND (reference sequence). The CDR3 is 14 residues long. The CDR3 spells CASSTAAGSYEQYF. In DNA form, the CDR3 reads TGTGCCAGTAGTACCGCAGCAGGATCCTACGAGCAGTACTTC. Looking up the rest from reference TRBV19 and TRBJ2-7 gives the full variable domain: DGGITQSPKYLFRKEGQNVTLSCEQNLNHDAMYWYRQDPGQGLRLIYYSQIVNDFQKGDIAEGYSVSREKKESFPLTVTSAQKNPTAFYLCASSTAAGSYEQYFGPGTRLTVT.

The chain links TRBV7-9 to TRBJ1-3; TRBD1 matches at 10 bases. This CDR3 is built from 16 residues. V lost 5 bases, J lost 0 bases, and 4 bases stayed unmatched. Germline assignment: CDR1 SEHNR and CDR2 FQNEAQ (reference sequence). Here the CDR3 DNA reads TGTGCCAGCAGCCGGGACAGGGGAAGCTCTGGAAACACCATATATTTT. Its translation is CASSRDRGSSGNTIYF.

A single count supports this clone. The rearrangement links TRBV28 to TRBJ1-3, with D possibly TRBD1 on 6 matching bases. V gave up 3 bases and J gave up 8 bases, with 14 bases separating them. The CDR3 has 14 amino acids. Germline V gene lookup returns CDR1 MDHEN and CDR2 SYDVKM. Here the CDR3 DNA reads TGTGCCAGCAGTTTCGGCAGGGGACCAGACACCATATATTTT. It encodes CASSFGRGPDTIYF.

The rearrangement uses TRBV4-1 and TRBJ1-4; a possible D gene is TRBD1 (6 bases). Germline V gene sequence: CDR1 MGHRA, CDR2 YSYEKL. This CDR3 region has 16 residues. Trimming left V 0 bases short and J 7 bases short, with 15 bases between. The CDR3 here is CASSQEQYSRGEKLFF. Here the CDR3 DNA reads TGCGCCAGCAGCCAAGAACAGTACAGCAGGGGTGAAAAACTGTTTTTT.

The chain links TRBV5-4 to TRBJ2-3; the D gene is possibly TRBD1 (6 bases). The CDR3 consists of 14 residues. CDR1 SGHNT and CDR2 YYREEE come from the germline V gene (reference sequence). The ends were cut back, 4 bases at V and 2 bases at J, with 11 bases in the middle. This CDR3 is CASSTDRLTDTQYF. DNA of the CDR3: TGTGCCAGCAGCACGGACAGACTCACAGATACGCAGTATTTT.

Here the CDR3 reads CASSSPQAGASNEQFF. DNA of the CDR3: TGCGCCAGCAGCTCACCACAGGCGGGAGCATCGAATGAGCAGTTCTTC. The chain carries TRBV5-1 and TRBJ2-1; 7 positions agree with TRBD2. V shed 3 bases and J 7 bases; nucleotides not matched to a gene: 13. The CDR3 has 16 amino acids. Per the germline V gene, CDR1 is SGHRS and CDR2 is YFSETQ.

The CDR3 region has the DNA TGCGCCAGCTACACTGGACAGGGGGCTGGGACCCAGTACTTC. This translates into CASYTGQGAGTQYF. V is TRBV5-1 and J is TRBJ2-5; 11 nucleotides agree with TRBD1. Germline V gene lookup returns CDR1 SGHRS and CDR2 YFSETQ. The V and J ends lost 7 bases and 7 bases, in that order; junction bases with no gene match: 9. This CDR3 is 14 amino acids long.

V and J are TRBV4-1 and TRBJ1-1; 7 bases are a match to TRBD1. The ends lost 5 bases at V and 1 base at J; junction bases unmatched: 7. The CDR3 spans 15 residues. Germline V gene sequence: CDR1 MGHRA, CDR2 YSYEKL. CDR3 DNA: TGCGCCAGCAGCTCTAGGACAGGAACGAACACTGAAGCTTTCTTT. Translation gives CASSSRTGTNTEAFF.

This clone was recorded a few times. The V gene is TRBV27, the J gene TRBJ2-1; 14 bases line up with TRBD2. CDR3 length equals 16 residues. V lost 10 bases and J lost 2; bases outside the gene matches: 7. Germline values: CDR1 MNHEY, CDR2 SMNVEV (reference sequence). The CDR3 bases are TGTGCCACGTCGGGACTAGCGGGAGAAGCCTACAATGAGCAGTTCTTC. It codes for CATSGLAGEAYNEQFF.

This clone was seen a few times. The J gene is TRBJ2-2, the V gene TRBV28; a weak D match, TRBD1 (5 bases). The CDR3 has 14 amino acids. V was trimmed by 8 bases and J by 5 bases, leaving 15 bases between them. From germline, CDR1 is MDHEN and CDR2 SYDVKM. The CDR3 coding sequence is TGTGCCAGCCTCAGGGCTAGTGGGACCGGGGAGCTGTTTTTT. Translated: CASLRASGTGELFF.

This clone was seen only once. This chain joins TRBV10-3 and TRBJ2-1, with TRBD1 matching 10 bases. V shed 6 bases and J 9 bases; nucleotides not matched to a gene: 8. The CDR3 loop spans 14 amino acids. Germline CDR1 and CDR2: ENHRY and SYGVKD. DNA for the CDR3: TGTGCCATCAGCCCGGGACAGGGGCGAGGTGAGCAGTTCTTC. Encoded protein: CAISPGQGRGEQFF.

This clone was found once. The rearrangement uses TRBV7-5 and TRBJ2-7. TRBV7-5 is given as a pseudogene. This CDR3 comprises 14 residues. CDR3 nucleotide sequence: TGTGCCAGAAGCCCGGTGATGGGGAAGAACGAGCAGTACTTC. Translated, it gives CARSPVMGKNEQYF.

This clone was detected once. The rearrangement uses TRBV7-2 and TRBJ2-7; 12 bases match TRBD2. Germline CDR1 and CDR2: SGHTA and FQGNSA. V dropped 5 bases and J dropped 3; count of bases not matched to a gene: 8. The CDR3 loop spans 16 amino acids. This CDR3 reads CASSLRLAGARYEQYF. The CDR3 nucleotides read TGTGCCAGCAGCCTGCGACTAGCGGGAGCCCGCTACGAGCAGTACTTC.

In this sample, this clone turned up once. The V and J genes are TRBV27 and TRBJ2-3; possible D gene TRBD1, 6 bases. CDR1 and CDR2 (germline): MNHEY, SMNVEV (reference sequence). Trimming shortened V by 8 bases and J by 14 bases, and 23 bases separated the two germline ends. The length of the CDR3 is 13 residues. The CDR3 here is CASLHLQGYRWYF. The CDR3 nucleotides read TGTGCCAGCTTACACCTACAGGGCTACAGGTGGTATTTT.

V usage is TRBV5-1 and J usage is TRBJ2-3, with D tentatively TRBD1 (5 bases). The CDR3 sequence is 16 residues long. V lost 3 bases to trimming and J lost 0 bases, with 14 bases between them. Germline loops: CDR1 SGHRS, CDR2 YFSETQ. The CDR3 is CASSWGNGVSTDTQYF. CDR3 DNA: TGCGCCAGCAGCTGGGGCAACGGAGTTAGCACAGATACGCAGTATTTT.

The chain recombines TRBV10-1 with TRBJ2-3; TRBD2 matches 12 bases. J lost 1 base, V lost 3 bases, and 8 bases had no gene match. This CDR3 spans 18 amino acids. CDR1 and CDR2 (germline): WNHNN, SYGVQD (reference sequence). The CDR3 bases are TGCGCCAGCAGTGACCCGGCTAGCGGGAGGGGTGGCACAGATACGCAGTATTTT. Its protein is CASSDPASGRGGTDTQYF.

Notes on this clone: The junction differs from germline at one of its ends, possibly a read error. This chain links TRBV6-6 with TRBJ2-7; the D is unclear. Germline V gene data show CDR1 as MNHNY and CDR2 as SVGAGI (reference sequence). The CDR3 spans 9 residues. The CDR3 bases are TGTGCCAGCAGTTACTTTGGATTCTTC. This encodes CASSYFGFF.

V usage is TRBV7-8 and J usage is TRBJ1-5; 9 bases fit TRBD1. Looked up from germline, CDR1 is SGHVS and CDR2 is FQNEAQ. The CDR3 covers 14 residues. V dropped 6 bases and J dropped 5; count of bases not matched to a gene: 5. CDR3 sequence: CASSPDRGDQPQHF. The CDR3 DNA sequence: TGTGCCAGCAGTCCGGACAGGGGAGATCAGCCCCAGCATTTT.

The rearrangement links TRBV11-1 to TRBJ2-7; maybe TRBD2 (5 bases). Germline CDR1 and CDR2: SGHAT and FQDESV (reference sequence). The CDR3 runs to 14 residues. With 3 bases removed from V and 5 bases from J, the gap between germline ends came to 14 bases. The CDR3 sequence: CASSFPGSPHEQYF. CDR3 nucleotides: TGTGCCAGCAGCTTTCCGGGATCTCCCCACGAGCAGTACTTC. Supplemented by reference TRBV11-1 and TRBJ2-7, the full variable domain reads EAEVAQSPRYKITEKSQAVAFWCDPISGHATLYWYRQILGQGPELLVQFQDESVVDDSQLPKDRFSAERLKGVDSTLKIQPAELGDSAMYLCASSFPGSPHEQYFGPGTRLTVT.

The V call is TRBV30, the J call TRBJ1-1; 10 nucleotides match TRBD1. The V gene end was trimmed by 5 bases and the J gene end by 3 bases; junction bases not matched to a gene: 3. The CDR3 extends over 13 amino acids. CDR1 GTSNPN and CDR2 SVGIG come from the germline V gene (reference sequence). CDR3 loop: CAWDRGLDTEAFF. The DNA of the CDR3 is TGTGCCTGGGACAGGGGGCTGGACACTGAAGCTTTCTTT.

This chain uses TRBV4-1 with TRBJ1-2; maybe TRBD1 (6 bases). Germline CDR1 is MGHRA and CDR2 is YSYEKL. The V gene lost 6 bases and the J gene lost 0 bases, with 20 bases spanning the gap. This CDR3 contains 17 residues. Here the CDR3 reads CASRRSGHEDTNYGYTF. The CDR3 nucleotides read TGCGCCAGCAGACGCTCGGGACACGAGGATACTAACTATGGCTACACCTTC.